This T cell receptor (beta chain) was captured in a study of human versus mouse CDR3 diversity and MHC coevolution. Study-wide points: Among all groups, two of three human donors showed least clonal inequality.

Clones were read by immunoSEQ multiplex PCR, and TCRdb kept only the in-frame ones, dropping some. The sample holds 60,000 or so clones, approximately 94% seen once. A note on this clone: Its antigen remains unidentified.

Germline CDR1 and CDR2: KGHSH and LQKENI. The CDR3 totals 14 residues. Trimming cost V 6 bases and J 8 bases; bases outside gene matches: 7. The specimen sequenced was naive CD4+ T cells from blood. The sample's subset: CD45RO-negative CD62L-positive naive CD4 T cells. The chain carries TRBV18 and TRBJ2-1; 10 bases are a match to TRBD2. The clonotype comes from a person between 60 and 69 years old in good health. The CDR3 sequence is CASSQGTSVDEQFF. CDR3 DNA: TGTGCCAGCTCCCAGGGGACTAGCGTGGATGAGCAGTTCTTC.